Sequencing of this T cell receptor beta chain was carried out in a study of blood T cell repertoires in COVID-19. Study-level background: Samples came from the United States, Italy and Spain, spanning acute and convalescent COVID-19. The cDNA or gDNA used as material had been derived from T cells, B-cell-depleted T cells, or PBMCs.

In the source study's methods: Reference gene primer amplification in the assay estimated nucleated cell counts. Some clones are missing from TCRdb's copy, which holds only in-frame ones; the method was immunoSEQ multiplex PCR. V and J calls and clone size are given by that table; D and trimming were obtained from the DNA. The sample has approximately 97,000 clones, less than 95% seen once. CDR3 length equals 14 residues. In germline, CDR1 is SGHRS, CDR2 YFSETQ. V lost 6 bases to trimming and J lost 2 bases; unmatched junction nucleotides: 7. The chain uses TRBV5-1 and TRBJ1-2, with 7 bases matching TRBD1. This sequence was found in a man in his 60s with acute or convalescent COVID-19. Sequenced sample: peripheral blood. The CDR3 DNA is TGCGCCAGCACCCCCGGGACAGCGAACTATGGCTACACCTTC. This encodes CASTPGTANYGYTF. Looking up the rest from reference TRBV5-1 and TRBJ1-2 gives the full variable domain: KAGVTQTPRYLIKTRGQQVTLSCSPISGHRSVSWYQQTPGQGLQFLFEYFSETQRNKGNFPGRFSGRQFSNSRSEMNVSTLELGDSALYLCASTPGTANYGYTFGSGTRLTVV.